In this sample, the clone carrying this T cell receptor beta chain is medium-sized (0.01 to 0.1%). This entry comes from a study of T cell changes during pregnancy in multiple sclerosis. Germline values: CDR1 MNHNY, CDR2 SVGAGI (reference sequence). This CDR3 is 14 amino acids long. The V end lost 3 bases, the J end lost 1 base, and 9 bases lay between the germline ends. Only in-frame clones appear in the TCRdb table, and some are missing; sequencing was by immunoSEQ multiplex PCR. This sample has about 34,000 clones; 70% to 90% occur once, and the top ten carry roughly 4%. The sample here was CD8+ T cells from peripheral blood mononuclear cells, taken in the third trimester of pregnancy. V is TRBV6-6 and J is TRBJ2-5; possibly TRBD1 for D (5 bases). The origin of this receptor is a female donor with multiple sclerosis, enrolled in a pregnancy study. The CDR3 coding sequence is TGTGCCAGCAGTTATCAGGGCAGCCAAGAGACCCAGTACTTC. It encodes CASSYQGSQETQYF.